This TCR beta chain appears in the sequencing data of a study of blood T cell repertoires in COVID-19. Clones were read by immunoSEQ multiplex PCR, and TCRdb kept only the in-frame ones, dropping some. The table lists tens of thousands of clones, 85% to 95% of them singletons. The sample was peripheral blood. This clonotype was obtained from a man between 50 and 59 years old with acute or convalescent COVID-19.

The CDR3 reads CASSLDWSGGYTF. The CDR3 DNA follows: TGTGCCAGCAGCTTAGATTGGTCAGGTGGCTACACCTTC. The chain recombines TRBV7-9 with TRBJ1-2; D is ambiguous. Trimming left V 1 base short and J 7 bases short, with 10 bases between. CDR1 is SEHNR, CDR2 FQNEAQ, per germline (reference sequence). The CDR3 runs to 13 residues. Drawing the rest from reference TRBV7-9 and TRBJ1-2, the complete variable domain is DTGVSQNPRHKITKRGQNVTFRCDPISEHNRLYWYRQTLGQGPEFLTYFQNEAQLEKSRLLSDRFSAERPKGSFSTLEIQRTEQGDSAMYLCASSLDWSGGYTFGSGTRLTVV.